This TCR beta chain was retrieved from a study of early stage breast cancer tumors (dated by TCRdb to 2016 to 2017). In terms of the full investigation: Of the approximately 16 invasive breast tumors, roughly 12 were found to be estrogen receptor-positive, progesterone receptor-positive and HER2-negative. About 70% of the 12 ER+/PR+/HER2- tumors were invasive ductal carcinomas, while the other four were invasive lobular carcinomas. A read coverage of roughly 10-fold per sample was achieved on average. A total of 2 million to 3 million templates, representing under 1.1 million unique clonotypes, were detected across all samples. Study-level results and caveats: Bulk genomic DNA sequencing of unsorted cells missed chain pairing and functional markers such as CD4, CD8 and FOXP3. Roughly 2.6-fold higher T cell density and higher clonality were observed in tumors than in adjacent normal breast tissue. Enriched TCRB sequences shared across patients were found to be mostly commonly generated sequences that were unlikely to play an important role in the tumor microenvironment. Repertoires from blood and normal breast were more alike than repertoires from blood and tumor, and in 14 of 16 patients, comparing each tissue with blood separated tumor from normal. Analysis by tumor subtype was prevented by the small cohort size.

The study profiled bulk TCR beta-chain repertoires in matched peripheral blood, tumor and adjacent normal breast tissue taken from roughly 17 patients with early-stage breast cancer. Before surgery, whole blood (roughly 5-10 mL) was collected into EDTA tubes and processed within 2 hours. Peripheral blood mononuclear cells were isolated by Ficoll-Paque centrifugation in SepMate-50 tubes. PBMCs were cryopreserved in around 90% FBS with about 10% DMSO in aliquots of 2 to 4 million cells and stored in liquid nitrogen. The Qiagen AllPrep DNA/RNA Mini kit was used for genomic DNA extraction. This clone was observed a single time. Its antigen has not been determined. The input lacks base qualities; no much larger clone sits a single base away. Each sample was amplified in two independent genomic DNA replicates, using approximately 0.5 ug for blood and around 1.5 ug for tumor or normal breast. TCRB sequencing of genomic DNA was carried out with the ImmunoSeq Intro kit according to the manufacturer's instructions. Multiplex PCR ran roughly 34 cycles with proprietary primers and spike-in control sequences for absolute quantification. Single-end 150-bp reads were used to sequence an 87-bp fragment covering the CDR3 and the flanking V and J genes. Each lane of an Illumina MiSeq using version 3.0 chemistry carried seven multiplexed samples, with two replicates per sample. The published analysis was carried out like this. Raw data were processed by the vendor's proprietary pipeline, with both replicates merged into one result per sample. A clonotype was defined as productive rearrangements that share the same V-gene family, CDR3 amino acid sequence and J-gene segment. To compute clonality, the normalized Shannon entropy (Pielou evenness) of TCRB abundances was subtracted from 1. T cell density was estimated as total templates divided by the number of input cells, with the number of input cells inferred from the DNA input amount. Recon was used with default parameters to estimate total repertoire diversity and clonality. Tumor-enriched clonotypes were defined as having over 0.1% abundance in tumor and at least 32-fold higher abundance than in normal breast. The source is immuneACCESS, and TCRdb retained only in-frame sequences with V and J called. Part of the clones is not carried over; for the studies checked, unresolved V genes explain less than half of this, and the remainder is unexplained. That table is the source of V, J and clone size, and D and trimming were worked out from the DNA. The sample profile shows about 21,000 clones; about 80% of them were found once. Around a quarter of the sample rests with the top ten.

The CDR3 spans 13 residues, from the cysteine through the phenylalanine. The read is trimmed to its CDR3 DNA, 39 bases read in frame from base 1. Taken from the germline V gene, the CDR1 and CDR2 loops are SGHTA and FQGNSA. V is clipped by 0 bases and J by 3 bases, and the sequence between their germline boundaries is 3 bases long. This receptor chain uses TRBV7-2 and TRBJ1-5, with the D gene call left open. The sample was blood. The clonotype was recovered from a person between 60 and 70 years old with breast cancer. The CDR3 here reads CASSLAFNQPQHF. The DNA sequence is as follows: TGTGCCAGCAGCTTAGCGTTCAATCAGCCCCAGCATTTT.